This T cell receptor (beta chain) was documented in a study of blood T cell repertoires in COVID-19. The repertoire was sequenced with immunoSEQ multiplex PCR; TCRdb's copy has only in-frame clones and lacks some. Here the sample spans approximately 130,000 clones, around 83% being singletons. This CDR3 has 16 residues. V shed 2 bases, J shed 0 bases, and the junction held 5 bases outside the gene matches. Germline-derived CDR1 and CDR2 are MNHEY and SVGEGT. What was sequenced was peripheral blood. This clonotype was sampled from a man older than 75 with active or convalescent COVID-19. The chain uses TRBV6-2 or TRBV6-3 and TRBJ2-5, with 8 bases aligning to TRBD2. CDR3 nucleotide sequence: TGTGCCAGCAGTTACGGGAGTAGCGGGGACCAAGAGACCCAGTACTTC. Translating gives CASSYGSSGDQETQYF.